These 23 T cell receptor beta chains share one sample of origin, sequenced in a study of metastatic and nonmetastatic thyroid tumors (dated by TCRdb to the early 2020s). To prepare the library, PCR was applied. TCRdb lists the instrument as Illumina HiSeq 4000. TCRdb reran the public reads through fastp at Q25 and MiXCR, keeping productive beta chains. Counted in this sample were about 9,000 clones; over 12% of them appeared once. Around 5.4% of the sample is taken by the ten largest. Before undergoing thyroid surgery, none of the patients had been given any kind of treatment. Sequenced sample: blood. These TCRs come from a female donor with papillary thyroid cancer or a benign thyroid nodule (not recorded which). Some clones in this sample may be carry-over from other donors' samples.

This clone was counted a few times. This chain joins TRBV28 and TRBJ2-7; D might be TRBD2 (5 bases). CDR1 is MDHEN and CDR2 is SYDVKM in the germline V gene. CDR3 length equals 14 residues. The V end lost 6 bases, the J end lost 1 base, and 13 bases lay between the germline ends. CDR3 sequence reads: CASSVVGESYEQYF. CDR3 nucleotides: TGTGCCAGCAGCGTAGTCGGGGAATCCTACGAGCAGTACTTC.

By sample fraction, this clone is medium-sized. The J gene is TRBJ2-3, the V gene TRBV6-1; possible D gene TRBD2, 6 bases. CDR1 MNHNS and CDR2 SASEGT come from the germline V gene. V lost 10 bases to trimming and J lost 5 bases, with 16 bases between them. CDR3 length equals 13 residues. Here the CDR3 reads CATNGGVVDTQYF. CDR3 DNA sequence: TGTGCCACCAACGGAGGGGTAGTAGATACGCAGTATTTT.

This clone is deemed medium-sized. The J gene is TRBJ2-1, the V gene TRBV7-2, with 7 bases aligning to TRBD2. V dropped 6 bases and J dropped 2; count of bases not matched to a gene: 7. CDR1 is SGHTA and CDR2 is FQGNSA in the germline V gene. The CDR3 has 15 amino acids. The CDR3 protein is CASRFAGGAYNEQFF. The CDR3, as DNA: TGTGCCAGCAGATTTGCTGGGGGGGCCTACAATGAGCAGTTCTTC.

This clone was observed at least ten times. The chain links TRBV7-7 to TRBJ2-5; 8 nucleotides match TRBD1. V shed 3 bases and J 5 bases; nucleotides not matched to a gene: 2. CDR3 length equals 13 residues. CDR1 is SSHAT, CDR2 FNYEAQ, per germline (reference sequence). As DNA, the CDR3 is TGTGCCAGCAGCTTGGACAGGGAGGAGACCCAGTACTTC. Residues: CASSLDREETQYF.

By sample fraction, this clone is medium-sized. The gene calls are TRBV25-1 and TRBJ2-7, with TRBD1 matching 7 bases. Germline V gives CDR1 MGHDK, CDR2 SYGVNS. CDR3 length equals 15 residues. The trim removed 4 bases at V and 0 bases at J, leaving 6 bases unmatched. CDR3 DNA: TGTGCCAGCAGTGGGGGGAACAGGGGCTCCTACGAGCAGTACTTC. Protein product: CASSGGNRGSYEQYF.

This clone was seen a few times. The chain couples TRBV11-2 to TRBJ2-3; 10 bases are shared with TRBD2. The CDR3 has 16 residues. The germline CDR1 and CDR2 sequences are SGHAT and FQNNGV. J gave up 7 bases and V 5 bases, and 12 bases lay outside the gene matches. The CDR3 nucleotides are TGTGCCAGCAGCCCATGGAGCGGGAGGGTCGATCATACGCAGTATTTT. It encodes CASSPWSGRVDHTQYF.

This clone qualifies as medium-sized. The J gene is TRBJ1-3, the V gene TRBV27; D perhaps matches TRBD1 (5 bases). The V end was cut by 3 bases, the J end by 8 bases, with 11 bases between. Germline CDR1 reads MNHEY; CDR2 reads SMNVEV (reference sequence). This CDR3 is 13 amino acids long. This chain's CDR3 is CASSFRVRDTIYF. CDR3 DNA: TGTGCCAGCAGTTTCAGGGTCAGAGACACCATATATTTT.

The CDR3: CATSDGGTYNEQFF. The CDR3 DNA reads TGTGCCACCAGTGACGGCGGTACCTACAATGAGCAGTTCTTC. The chain joins TRBV24-1 to TRBJ2-1; the D is unclear. The V gene lost 4 bases and the J gene lost 2 bases, with 8 bases spanning the gap. There are 14 residues in the CDR3. Germline V CDR1 and CDR2: KGHDR, SFDVKD.

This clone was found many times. CDR3 region: CAWSPGDTSNQPQHF. The CDR3 DNA reads as TGTGCCTGGTCCCCAGGGGACACCAGCAATCAGCCCCAGCATTTT. The V gene is TRBV30, the J gene TRBJ1-5, with D possibly being TRBD1 (6 bases). Trimming cost V 5 bases and J 1 base, with 15 bases left between them. Germline CDR1 and CDR2: GTSNPN and SVGIG (reference sequence). CDR3 size: 15 residues.

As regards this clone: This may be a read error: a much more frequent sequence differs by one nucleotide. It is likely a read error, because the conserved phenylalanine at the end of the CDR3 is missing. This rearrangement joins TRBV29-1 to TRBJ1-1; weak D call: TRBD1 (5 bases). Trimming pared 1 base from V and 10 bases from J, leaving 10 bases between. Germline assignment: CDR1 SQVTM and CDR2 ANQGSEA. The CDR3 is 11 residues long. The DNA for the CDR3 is TGCAGCGTTGAAGGCGGGGACGTAGCTTTCCTT. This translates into CSVEGGDVAFL.

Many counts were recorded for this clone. The DNA of the CDR3 is TGTGCCAGCAGCCGAAACAGGGGCGCCTCTGGGGCCAACGTCCTGACTTTC. It is translated as CASSRNRGASGANVLTF. This chain links TRBV7-9 with TRBJ2-6; 7 bases map to TRBD1. Losses at the gene ends were 5 bases for V and 0 bases for J; bases not matched to a gene: 7. The CDR3 covers 17 residues. Germline lookup yields CDR1 SEHNR and CDR2 FQNEAQ (reference sequence).

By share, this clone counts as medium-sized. The CDR3 bases are TGTGCCAGCAGTTACTCGGTCACTTCAGGGGCCTTCTATGGCTACACCTTC. Translation: CASSYSVTSGAFYGYTF. The chain carries TRBV6-5 and TRBJ1-2; TRBD1 might be the D (6 bases). The CDR3 covers 17 residues. The V and J ends lost 0 bases and 4 bases respectively, with 18 bases between them. Germline V gene sequence: CDR1 MNHEY, CDR2 SVGAGI.

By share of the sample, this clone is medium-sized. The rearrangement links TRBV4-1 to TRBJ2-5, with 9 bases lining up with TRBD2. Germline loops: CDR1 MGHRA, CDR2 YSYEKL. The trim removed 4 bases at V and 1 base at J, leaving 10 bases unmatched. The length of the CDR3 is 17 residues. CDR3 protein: CASSPRGIAGVQETQYF. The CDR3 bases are TGCGCCAGCAGCCCCCGGGGGATAGCGGGAGTCCAAGAGACCCAGTACTTC.

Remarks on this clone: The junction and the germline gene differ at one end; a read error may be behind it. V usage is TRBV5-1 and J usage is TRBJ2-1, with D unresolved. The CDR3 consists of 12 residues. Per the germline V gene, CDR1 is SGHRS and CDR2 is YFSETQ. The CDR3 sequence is CASSLVYNKQFF. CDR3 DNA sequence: TGCGCCAGCAGCTTGGTTTACAATAAGCAGTTCTTC.

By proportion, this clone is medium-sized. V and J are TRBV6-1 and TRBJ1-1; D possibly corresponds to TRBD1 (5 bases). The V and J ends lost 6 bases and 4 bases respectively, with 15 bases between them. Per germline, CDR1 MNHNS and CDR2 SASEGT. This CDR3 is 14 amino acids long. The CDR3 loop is CASSDSPGGTEAFF. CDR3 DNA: TGTGCCAGCAGCGACTCCCCCGGGGGCACTGAAGCTTTCTTT.

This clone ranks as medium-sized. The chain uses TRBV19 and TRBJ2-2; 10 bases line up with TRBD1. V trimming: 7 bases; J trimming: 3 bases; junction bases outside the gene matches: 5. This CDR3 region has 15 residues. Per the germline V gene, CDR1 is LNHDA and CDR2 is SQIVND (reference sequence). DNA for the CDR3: TGTGCCAGTAAGGCCGGGACAGGGGACACCGGGGAGCTGTTTTTT. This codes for CASKAGTGDTGELFF.

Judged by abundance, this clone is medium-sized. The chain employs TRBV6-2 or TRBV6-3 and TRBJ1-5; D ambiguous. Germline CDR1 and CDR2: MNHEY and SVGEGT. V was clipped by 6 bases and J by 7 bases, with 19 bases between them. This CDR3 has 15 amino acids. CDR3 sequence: CASSEAGGVGQPQHF. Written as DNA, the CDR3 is TGTGCCAGCAGCGAGGCGGGTGGGGTTGGGCAGCCCCAGCATTTT.

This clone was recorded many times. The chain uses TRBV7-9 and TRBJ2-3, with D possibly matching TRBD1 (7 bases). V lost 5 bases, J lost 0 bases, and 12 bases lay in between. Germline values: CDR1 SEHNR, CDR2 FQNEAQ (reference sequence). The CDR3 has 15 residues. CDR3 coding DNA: TGTGCCAGCAGCCTCAGGGGGGCTAGCACAGATACGCAGTATTTT. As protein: CASSLRGASTDTQYF.

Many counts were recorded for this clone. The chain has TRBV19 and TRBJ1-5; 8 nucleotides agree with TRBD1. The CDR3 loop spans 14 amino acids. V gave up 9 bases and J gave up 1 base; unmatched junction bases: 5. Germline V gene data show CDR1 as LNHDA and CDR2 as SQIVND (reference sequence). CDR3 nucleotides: TGTGCCAGCCAAGACAGGGGAAGCAATCAGCCCCAGCATTTT. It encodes CASQDRGSNQPQHF.

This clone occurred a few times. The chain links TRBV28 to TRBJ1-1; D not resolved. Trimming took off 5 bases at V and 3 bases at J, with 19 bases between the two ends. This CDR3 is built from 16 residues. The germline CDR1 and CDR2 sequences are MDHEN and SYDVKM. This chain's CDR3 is CASSLPPEGRYTEAFF. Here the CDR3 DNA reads TGTGCCAGCAGTCTCCCTCCAGAGGGTAGGTACACTGAAGCTTTCTTT.

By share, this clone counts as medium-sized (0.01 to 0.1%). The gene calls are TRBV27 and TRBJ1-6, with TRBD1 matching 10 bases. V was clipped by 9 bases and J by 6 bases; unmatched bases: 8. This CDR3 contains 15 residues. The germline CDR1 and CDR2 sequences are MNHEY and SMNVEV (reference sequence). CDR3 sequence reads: CASAGTGAVNSPLHF. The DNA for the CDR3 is TGTGCCAGTGCCGGGACAGGGGCAGTTAATTCACCCCTCCACTTT.

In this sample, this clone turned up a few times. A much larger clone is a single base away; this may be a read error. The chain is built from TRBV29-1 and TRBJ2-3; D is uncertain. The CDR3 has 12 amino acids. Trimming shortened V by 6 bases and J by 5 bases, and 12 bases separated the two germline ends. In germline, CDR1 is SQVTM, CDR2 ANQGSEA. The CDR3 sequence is CSVSVAKDTQYF. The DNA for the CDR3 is TGCAGCGTATCGGTGGCGAAAGATACGCAGTATTTT.

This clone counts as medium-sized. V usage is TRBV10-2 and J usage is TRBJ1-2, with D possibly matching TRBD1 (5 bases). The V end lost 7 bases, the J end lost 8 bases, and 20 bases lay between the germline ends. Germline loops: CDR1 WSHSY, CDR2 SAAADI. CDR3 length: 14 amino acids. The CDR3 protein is CASMAPGGWSGYTF. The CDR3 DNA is TGCGCCAGCATGGCCCCCGGGGGATGGAGCGGCTACACCTTC.